This T cell receptor (beta chain) was retrieved from a study of blood T cell repertoires in COVID-19. Sequenced by immunoSEQ multiplex PCR; TCRdb stores in-frame clones only, minus some. The table has some 220,000 clones, about nine tenths seen once. The CDR3 is 16 amino acids. V was cut by 1 base and J by 3 bases, with 13 bases left in between. The V gene's germline CDR1 is LGHDT and CDR2 YNNKEL (reference sequence). This TCR derives from a man aged 25-45 years with COVID-19, enrolled during active disease. The chain recombines TRBV3-1 (or the pseudogene TRBV3-2) with TRBJ1-5; D might be TRBD1 (6 bases). The sample was peripheral blood. CDR3 coding DNA: TGTGCCAGCAGCCAAGGGGCAGGGGCCCTCAATCAGCCCCAGCATTTT. It is translated as CASSQGAGALNQPQHF.